This TCR beta chain was profiled in a study of T and B cells in COVID-19 patients. Whole-study context: The recovered cohort's median age was around 31 years, versus over 60 years in active infection. About 90% of the roughly 20 active-infection patients had comorbidities associated with unfavorable COVID-19 outcome.

BIOMED2 TRB-A/B primer pools were used in multiplex TRB PCR. TCRdb passed the multiplex PCR reads through MiXCR, listing each CDR3 protein once. The sample shows roughly 1,500 distinct CDR3 sequences, just over 25% of them seen only once. This clonotype is deemed large (0.1 to 1%). As yet, its antigen is unknown. Notes on the study in general: Highly clonal in active COVID-19, TRB repertoires exceeded healthy-donor diversity and richness at recovery.

From blood, roughly 250-500 ng of genomic DNA served as TRB template. Sequenced material: blood. The sequence came from a human donor with active COVID-19.

The CDR3: CASSIGRPGDSYEQYF. In DNA form, the CDR3 reads TGTGCCAGTAGTATCGGTAGGCCAGGAGACTCCTACGAGCAGTACTTC. This rearrangement joins TRBV19 to TRBJ2-7; no clear D. Trimming left V 3 bases short and J 0 bases short, with 15 bases between. From germline, CDR1 is LNHDA and CDR2 SQIVND (reference sequence). The CDR3 has 16 residues.